The rows below give T cell receptor beta chains drawn from one sample of a study of identical twins. TCRdb processed the 5' RACE reads anew with MiXCR; each CDR3 protein has one entry. The sample includes roughly 1,500,000 distinct CDR3 sequences, 32% seen only once; the top ten take approximately 0.25%. Specimen: cord blood. Receptors were obtained from a newborn girl in good health. CDR3s leave out the opening cysteine and the closing phenylalanine or tryptophan. Clone size is stated in some rows and not others, as once, few, many or a class when expanded.

V gene: TRBV5-1; J gene: TRBJ2-7; clone size: many; CDR3 protein: ASSWDGRSYEQY
V gene: TRBV3-1; J gene: TRBJ1-5; clone size: few; CDR3 protein: ASSLGWVSLNQPQH
V gene: TRBV11-2; J gene: TRBJ2-1; clone size: -; CDR3 protein: ASSRRLAGDLFYNEQF
V gene: TRBV10-3; J gene: TRBJ1-2; clone size: -; CDR3 protein: AIGGGQGLYGYT
V gene: TRBV20-1; J gene: TRBJ2-1; clone size: -; CDR3 protein: SAKGEKAGHYNEQF
V gene: TRBV7-2; J gene: TRBJ1-2; clone size: -; CDR3 protein: VSSSTGPYGYT
V gene: TRBV10-3; J gene: TRBJ2-3; clone size: many; CDR3 protein: AISERATDTQY
V gene: TRBV6-4; J gene: TRBJ2-2; clone size: -; CDR3 protein: ASQLDKNTGELF
V gene: TRBV20-1; J gene: TRBJ2-5; clone size: few; CDR3 protein: SAVTNDQETQY
V gene: TRBV20-1; J gene: TRBJ2-5; clone size: -; CDR3 protein: RLKRLAGVGETQY
V gene: TRBV7-2; J gene: TRBJ2-1; clone size: -; CDR3 protein: VSSAALGTVEQF
V gene: TRBV25-1; J gene: TRBJ1-6; clone size: few; CDR3 protein: ASSLVGGKNSPLH
V gene: TRBV5-1; J gene: TRBJ2-1; clone size: few; CDR3 protein: ASSLWGVVRDAGNEQF
V gene: TRBV10-3; J gene: TRBJ2-7; clone size: -; CDR3 protein: ASTAGQGTYEQY
V gene: TRBV5-1; J gene: TRBJ1-1; clone size: -; CDR3 protein: ASSSGKTGANTEAF
V gene: TRBV10-3; J gene: TRBJ2-7; clone size: -; CDR3 protein: AIGLAGGYEQY
V gene: TRBV29-1; J gene: TRBJ2-1; clone size: many; CDR3 protein: SGTSGRRNEQF
V gene: TRBV7-2; J gene: -; clone size: -; CDR3 protein: AGSFSGLAAYEQF
V gene: TRBV6-1; J gene: TRBJ1-1; clone size: few; CDR3 protein: ASRESMGSYTEAF
V gene: TRBV9; J gene: TRBJ2-3; clone size: -; CDR3 protein: ASRKLGTDTQY
V gene: TRBV7-2; J gene: -; clone size: -; CDR3 protein: ASSLARTNPNNEQY
V gene: TRBV28; J gene: TRBJ1-2; clone size: few; CDR3 protein: ANRTEGYT